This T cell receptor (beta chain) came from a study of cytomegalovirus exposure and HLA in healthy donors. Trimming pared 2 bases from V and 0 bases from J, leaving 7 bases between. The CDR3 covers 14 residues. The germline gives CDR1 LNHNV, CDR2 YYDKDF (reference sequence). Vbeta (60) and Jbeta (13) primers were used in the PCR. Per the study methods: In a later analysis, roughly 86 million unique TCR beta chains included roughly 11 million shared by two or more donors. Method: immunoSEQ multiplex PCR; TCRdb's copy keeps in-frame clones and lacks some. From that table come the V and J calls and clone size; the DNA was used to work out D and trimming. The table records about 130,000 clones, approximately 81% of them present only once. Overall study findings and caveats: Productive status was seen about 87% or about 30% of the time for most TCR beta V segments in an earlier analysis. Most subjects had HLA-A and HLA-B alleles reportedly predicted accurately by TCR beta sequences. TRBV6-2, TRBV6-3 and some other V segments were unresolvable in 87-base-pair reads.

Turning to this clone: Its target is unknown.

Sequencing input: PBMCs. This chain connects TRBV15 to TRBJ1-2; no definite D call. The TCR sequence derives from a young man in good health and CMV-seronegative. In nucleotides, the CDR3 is TGTGCCACCAGCAGACAGGTGTCTAACTATGGCTACACCTTC. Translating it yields CATSRQVSNYGYTF. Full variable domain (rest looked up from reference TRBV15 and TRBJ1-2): DAMVIQNPRYQVTQFGKPVTLSCSQTLNHNVMYWYQQKSSQAPKLLFHYYDKDFNNEADTPDNFQSRRPNTSFCFLDIRSPGLGDTAMYLCATSRQVSNYGYTFGSGTRLTVV.